This TCR beta chain emerged from a study of early T cells in non-severe SARS-CoV-2 infection (dated by TCRdb to 2020 to 2023). As for the study more broadly: Bulk RNA from unsorted whole blood was used for TCR sequencing, so alpha and beta chains could not be paired.

Findings and caveats that apply to the study as a whole: VDJdb matching was skewed toward anti-spike CD8 responses, so virus-specific expansions were likely underestimated and private and CD4 specificities were missed.

This was a case-control study nested in a cohort of healthcare workers in London, UK, who had nasopharyngeal swab PCR tests and blood samples taken every week. Healthcare workers were enrolled in the week of the UK lockdown, from 23 to 31 March 2020, and were followed every week for up to roughly 15 weeks. Details on this clonotype: Its antigen has not been determined. Base-call qualities are not available, and no considerably larger clone is one nucleotide away.

Libraries came from 5' RACE. Sequencing took place on a NextSeq 500. In the TCR library protocol, unique molecular identifiers were attached to individual cDNA molecules to correct for PCR bias and sequencing error. TCR alpha and beta chains were both sequenced, and the abundances of alpha and beta sequences in each sample were closely correlated with each other. In the authors' own workflow: Decombinator V4 was used to perform V gene, J gene and CDR3 annotation of TCR sequences. TCRs were defined as expanded if a significant change between any two time points was detected under a Poisson model with p below 0.0001. Abundances of TCRs were expressed as counts per million after normalisation to the total number of TCRs sequenced in each sample. MAIT TCRs were defined by TRAV1-2 paired with TRAJ12, TRAJ20 or TRAJ33, and iNKT TCRs by TRAV10 paired with TRAJ18. VDJdb, accessed 1 November 2021, was searched for CMV, EBV and SARS-CoV-2 annotated TCRs, excluding TCRs annotated for multiple antigens. Starting from the raw public reads, TCRdb applied fastp trimming at Q25, assembled clones with MiXCR and retained in-frame beta chains. Every CDR3 protein is listed once, alongside the most common genes and DNA of its rows. The V and J calls here are based on TCRdb, not the publication. This sample holds tens of thousands of distinct CDR3 sequences; around 5.6% were observed only once. In total, the top ten clones hold around 8% of the sample.

From cysteine to phenylalanine, the CDR3 is 17 amino acids long. Only the CDR3 DNA stays, 51 bases, in frame from base 1. V gives up 6 bases and J gives up 5 bases, and the segment between their germline ends measures 20 bases. As encoded in the germline V gene, CDR1 is MDHEN while CDR2 is SYDVKM. The sequence was obtained from an adult who was a healthcare worker with PCR-confirmed SARS-CoV-2 infection or an uninfected control (not recorded which). The sequenced sample was whole blood. The chain links TRBV28 with TRBJ1-6, with an unclear D gene assignment. The CDR3: CASRRSGLRTDNSPLHF. The DNA reads TGTGCCAGCAGGCGGTCCGGACTTAGGACGGATAATTCACCCCTCCACTTT. When the CDR3 is completed using the reference TRBV28 and TRBJ1-6 genes on either side, the full variable domain is DVKVTQSSRYLVKRTGEKVFLECVQDMDHENMFWYRQDPGLGLRLIYFSYDVKMKEKGDIPEGYSVSREKKERFSLILESASTNQTSMYLCASRRSGLRTDNSPLHFGNGTRLTVT.